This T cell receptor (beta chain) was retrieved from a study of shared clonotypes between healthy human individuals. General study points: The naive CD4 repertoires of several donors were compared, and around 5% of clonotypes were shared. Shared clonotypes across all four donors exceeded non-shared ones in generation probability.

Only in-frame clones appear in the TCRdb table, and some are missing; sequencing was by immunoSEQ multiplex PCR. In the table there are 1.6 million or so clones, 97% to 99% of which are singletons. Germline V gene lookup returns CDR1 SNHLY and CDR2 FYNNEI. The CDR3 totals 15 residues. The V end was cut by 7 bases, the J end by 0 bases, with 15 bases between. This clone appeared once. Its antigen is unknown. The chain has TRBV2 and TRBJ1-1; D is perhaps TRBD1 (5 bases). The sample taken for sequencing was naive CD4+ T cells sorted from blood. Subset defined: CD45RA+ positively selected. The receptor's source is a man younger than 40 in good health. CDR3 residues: CASINLGPMNTEAFF. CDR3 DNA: TGTGCCAGCATTAACTTGGGACCTATGAACACTGAAGCTTTCTTT.